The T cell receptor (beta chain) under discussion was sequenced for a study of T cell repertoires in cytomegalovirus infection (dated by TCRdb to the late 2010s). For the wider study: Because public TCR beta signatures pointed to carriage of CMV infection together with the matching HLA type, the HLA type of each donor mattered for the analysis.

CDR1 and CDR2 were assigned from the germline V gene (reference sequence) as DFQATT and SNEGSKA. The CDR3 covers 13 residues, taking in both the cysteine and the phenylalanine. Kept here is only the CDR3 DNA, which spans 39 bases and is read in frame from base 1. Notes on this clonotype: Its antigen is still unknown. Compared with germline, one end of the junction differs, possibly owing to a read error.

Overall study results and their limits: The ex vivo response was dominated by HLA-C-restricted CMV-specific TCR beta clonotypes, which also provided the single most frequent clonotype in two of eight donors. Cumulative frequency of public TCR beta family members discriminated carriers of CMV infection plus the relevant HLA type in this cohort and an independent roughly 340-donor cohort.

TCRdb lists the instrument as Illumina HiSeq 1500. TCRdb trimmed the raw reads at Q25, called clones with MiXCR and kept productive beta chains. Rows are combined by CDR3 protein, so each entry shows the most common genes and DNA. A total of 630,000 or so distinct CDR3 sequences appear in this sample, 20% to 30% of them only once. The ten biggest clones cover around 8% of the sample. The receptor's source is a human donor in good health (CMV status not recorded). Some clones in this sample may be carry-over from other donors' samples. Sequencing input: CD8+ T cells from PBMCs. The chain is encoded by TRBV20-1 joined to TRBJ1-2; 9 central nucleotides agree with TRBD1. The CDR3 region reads CSASGTGSYGYTF. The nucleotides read TGTAGTGCTAGCGGGACAGGGTCCTATGGCTACACCTTC.